This TCR beta chain is from a study of tumor-infiltrating lymphocytes in primary liver carcinoma. From approximately 500 ng total RNA, TCR beta cDNA was generated with a primer in the constant region. Libraries of TCR beta came from three nested multiplex PCR rounds with slightly modified ARM-PCR. A C-beta reverse primer and TRBV1-TRBV30 forward primers served in each of the first two PCR rounds, at about 9 cycles apiece. One entry per CDR3 protein, called by TCRdb with MiXCR from the multiplex PCR reads. The repertoire holds hundreds of thousands of distinct CDR3 sequences, approximately 58% seen once, with over 15% in the top ten. CDR1 is MNHNY and CDR2 is SVGAGI in the germline V gene (reference sequence). The CDR3 totals 15 residues. Trimming took 10 bases from V and 3 from J, leaving 21 bases between them. Both blood RNA, taken from unsorted whole blood, and germline DNA were extracted.

Sequencing was carried out using peripheral blood. The source of this sequence is a young woman with primary liver carcinoma and hepatitis B virus infection. The chain recombines TRBV6-6 with TRBJ1-2; D is unresolved. As DNA, the CDR3 is TGTGCCATTGCACACGAAGGACGCCGGGACTATGGCTACACCTTC. Translated: CAIAHEGRRDYGYTF.